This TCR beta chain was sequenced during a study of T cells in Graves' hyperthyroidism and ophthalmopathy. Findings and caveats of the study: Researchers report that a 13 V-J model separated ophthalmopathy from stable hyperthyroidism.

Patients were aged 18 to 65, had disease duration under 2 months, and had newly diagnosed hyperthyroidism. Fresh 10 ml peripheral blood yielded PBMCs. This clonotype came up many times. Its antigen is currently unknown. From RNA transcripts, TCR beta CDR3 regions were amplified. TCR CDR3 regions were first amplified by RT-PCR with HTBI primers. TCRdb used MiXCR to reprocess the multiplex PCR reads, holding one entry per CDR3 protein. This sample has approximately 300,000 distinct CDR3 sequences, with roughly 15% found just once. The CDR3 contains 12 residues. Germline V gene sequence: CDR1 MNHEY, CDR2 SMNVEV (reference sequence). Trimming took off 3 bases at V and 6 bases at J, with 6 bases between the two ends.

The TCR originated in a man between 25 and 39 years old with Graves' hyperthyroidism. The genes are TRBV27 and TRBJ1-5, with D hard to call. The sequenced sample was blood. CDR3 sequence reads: CASSFSGQPQHF. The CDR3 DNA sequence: TGTGCCAGCAGTTTTAGTGGTCAGCCCCAGCATTTT.